Presented here are 3 T cell receptor beta chains from one specimen sequenced in a study of high-grade serous ovarian cancer treatment subgroups. Tumor tissue was taken before any definitive surgery or chemotherapy was given. The method was immunoSEQ multiplex PCR; TCRdb's version includes in-frame clones alone and lacks a portion of them. The data show about 11,000 clones, with less than 90% seen just once and around 6.6% held by the top ten. Sequencing was carried out using tumor tissue. These receptors all stem from a human donor with high-grade serous ovarian cancer.

The rearrangement uses TRBV2 and TRBJ2-3, with D tentatively TRBD1 or TRBD2 (6 bases each). The V end lost 7 bases, the J end lost 3 bases, and 20 bases lay between the germline ends. The CDR3 loop spans 16 amino acids. Germline V gene sequence: CDR1 SNHLY, CDR2 FYNNEI. The CDR3 DNA sequence: TGTGCCAGCACCTCCATGGGGGGCTTAAGTACAGATACGCAGTATTTT. Protein: CASTSMGGLSTDTQYF.

This chain uses TRBV5-1 with TRBJ2-3; 11 bases fit TRBD1. Germline loops: CDR1 SGHRS, CDR2 YFSETQ. The length of the CDR3 is 16 residues. V shed 4 bases, J shed 6 bases, and the junction held 10 bases outside the gene matches. The CDR3: CASSKDGQGASDTQYF. Written as DNA, the CDR3 is TGCGCCAGCAGCAAGGACGGACAGGGGGCTTCCGATACGCAGTATTTT.

The V call is TRBV5-1, the J call TRBJ2-5; D perhaps matches TRBD2 (5 bases). TRBJ2-7 matches the DNA end more closely, so the J call is doubtful. Per the germline V gene, CDR1 is SGHRS and CDR2 is YFSETQ. The CDR3 has 18 amino acids. In DNA form, the CDR3 reads TGCGCCAGCAGCTTACGCAGTTCGAGGGAGAGGATTATCTACGAGCAGTACTTC. Its translation is CASSLRSSRERIIYEQYF.